The 16 T cell receptor beta chains below all came from one sample that was sequenced in a study of blood T cell repertoires in COVID-19. The assay was immunoSEQ multiplex PCR, and TCRdb's table has in-frame clones only and misses some. Among 150,000 to 200,000 clones listed, 85% to 90% were seen once. The sample was peripheral blood. The receptors were gathered from a person aged 65-85 years with COVID-19, enrolled during active disease.

The V and J genes are TRBV3-1 (or the pseudogene TRBV3-2) and TRBJ1-1, with D perhaps TRBD1 (6 bases). Per germline, CDR1 LGHDT and CDR2 YNNKEL (reference sequence). This CDR3 is 13 amino acids long. V was cut by 0 bases and J by 9 bases, with 11 bases left in between. CDR3 sequence reads: CASSQDRGQQAFF. The CDR3 region has the DNA TGTGCCAGCAGCCAAGACAGGGGTCAACAAGCTTTCTTT.

The chain recombines TRBV12-3 or TRBV12-4 with TRBJ2-2, with a tentative D call TRBD2 (5 bases). Trimming stripped 3 bases from V and 8 bases from J, with 10 bases between. The CDR3 contains 13 residues. Written as DNA, the CDR3 is TGTGCCAGCAGTTTCGCTTGGGAGGGGGAGCTGTTTTTT. It is translated as CASSFAWEGELFF.

This chain uses TRBV11-2 with TRBJ1-2, with TRBD1 identical over 7 bases. The V gene end was trimmed by 6 bases and the J gene end by 0 bases; junction bases not matched to a gene: 10. Germline CDR1 is SGHAT and CDR2 is FQNNGV. CDR3 length equals 16 residues. The CDR3 DNA sequence: TGTGCCAGCAGAGGTCGAGGGACAGCCACTAACTATGGCTACACCTTC. Encoded protein: CASRGRGTATNYGYTF.

V is TRBV4-3 and J is TRBJ2-3; D not resolved. V was shortened by 0 bases and J by 6 bases, with 13 bases between the two germline ends. Germline V gene data show CDR1 as LGHNA and CDR2 as YSLEER. The CDR3 is made up of 15 amino acids. CDR3 amino acids: CASSQEGSLTDTQYF. In nucleotides, the CDR3 is TGCGCCAGCAGCCAAGAAGGTAGCTTGACGGATACGCAGTATTTT.

The V call is TRBV6-6, the J call TRBJ2-2, with TRBD2 identical over 13 bases. V shed 5 bases, J shed 6 bases, and the junction held 21 bases outside the gene matches. Per the germline V gene, CDR1 is MNHNY and CDR2 is SVGAGI (reference sequence). There are 21 residues in the CDR3. DNA for the CDR3: TGTGCCAGCAGTCGCCGAGGGAGTCGGACTAGCGGGGGTCCTTTCCCCGGGGAGCTGTTTTTT. Residues: CASSRRGSRTSGGPFPGELFF.

The rearrangement links TRBV6-6 to TRBJ1-3, with a possible D match to TRBD1 (6 bases). Germline-derived CDR1 and CDR2 are MNHNY and SVGAGI (reference sequence). V was shortened by 0 bases and J by 0 bases, with 9 bases between the two germline ends. This CDR3 contains 16 residues. The CDR3 sequence: CASSYSQGRSGNTIYF. Here the CDR3 DNA reads TGTGCCAGCAGTTACTCACAGGGACGCTCTGGAAACACCATATATTTT.

This clone showed up just a few times. The rearrangement joins TRBV4-1 to TRBJ2-7, with 8 bases identical to TRBD1. Germline trimming cut 4 bases from V and 5 bases from J; bases unmatched to any gene: 4. Germline V gene lookup returns CDR1 MGHRA and CDR2 YSYEKL. The CDR3 is 13 amino acids. The CDR3 loop is CASSLTTGDEQYF. The CDR3 DNA sequence: TGCGCCAGCAGCCTAACGACAGGGGACGAGCAGTACTTC.

The rearrangement links TRBV5-4 to TRBJ2-5; a weak D match, TRBD2 (6 bases). Germline assignment: CDR1 SGHNT and CDR2 YYREEE (reference sequence). CDR3 length: 15 amino acids. Trimming stripped 4 bases from V and 3 bases from J, with 16 bases between. CDR3 region: CASSGPGLQKETQYF. The DNA for the CDR3 is TGTGCCAGCAGCGGACCGGGACTTCAAAAAGAGACCCAGTACTTC.

This chain uses TRBV2 with TRBJ2-7, with D tentatively TRBD1 (5 bases). The CDR3 is 16 amino acids. Germline values: CDR1 SNHLY, CDR2 FYNNEI. Trimming cost V 6 bases and J 1 base, with 19 bases left between them. In DNA form, the CDR3 reads TGTGCCAGCAGCCACAACCCAAACAGGAGTTCCTACGAGCAGTACTTC. It is translated as CASSHNPNRSSYEQYF.

This chain uses TRBV24-1 with TRBJ2-3; tentatively, D is TRBD1 (5 bases). Germline loops: CDR1 KGHDR, CDR2 SFDVKD. V lost 5 bases to trimming and J lost 0 bases, with 14 bases between them. There are 16 residues in the CDR3. The CDR3 bases are TGTGCCACCAGTGCCTGGACATCCTCTAGCACAGATACGCAGTATTTT. Translated, it gives CATSAWTSSSTDTQYF.

The rearrangement joins TRBV5-1 to TRBJ2-1, with a possible D match to TRBD2 (6 bases). Germline V gene sequence: CDR1 SGHRS, CDR2 YFSETQ. Trimming shortened V by 4 bases and J by 6 bases, and 14 bases separated the two germline ends. This CDR3 has 14 amino acids. The CDR3: CASSPTGLPNEQFF. The CDR3 DNA sequence: TGCGCCAGCAGCCCGACGGGACTCCCCAATGAGCAGTTCTTC.

This chain joins TRBV18 and TRBJ1-1, with 7 bases lining up with TRBD1. The CDR3 is 14 amino acids. CDR1 and CDR2 from the germline V gene are KGHSH and LQKENI. Trimming took 5 bases from V and 3 from J; bases not matched to a gene: 6. CDR3 amino acids: CASSAGQEDTEAFF. DNA for the CDR3: TGTGCCAGCTCAGCCGGACAGGAAGACACTGAAGCTTTCTTT.

In this sample, this clone turned up once. DNA for the CDR3: TGTGCCAGCAGCTCGACCAACCCTGCAGGGGCCCCCTACAATGAGCAGTTCTTC. Amino acids: CASSSTNPAGAPYNEQFF. The chain couples TRBV27 to TRBJ2-1; D perhaps matches TRBD1 (6 bases). V dropped 6 bases and J dropped 2 bases, with 23 bases sitting between them. The CDR3 has 18 residues. CDR1 and CDR2 (germline): MNHEY, SMNVEV (reference sequence).

The chain couples TRBV24-1 to TRBJ2-3; D might be TRBD1 (6 bases). CDR1 and CDR2 (germline): KGHDR, SFDVKD. Trimming removed 2 bases at V and 0 bases at J, with 11 bases between. This CDR3 has 16 residues. CDR3 DNA: TGTGCCACCAGTGATTGGACAGACCTGAGCACAGATACGCAGTATTTT. Its translation is CATSDWTDLSTDTQYF.

The J gene is TRBJ2-1, the V gene TRBV29-1; the match to TRBD1 covers 10 bases. There are 13 residues in the CDR3. The V segment lost 3 bases and the J segment 10 bases; nucleotides outside the gene matches: 6. The V gene's germline CDR1 is SQVTM and CDR2 ANQGSEA. The CDR3 region is CSVEQDRGLEQFF. The CDR3 DNA reads TGCAGCGTTGAGCAGGACAGGGGGTTAGAGCAGTTCTTC.

This chain links TRBV6-6 with TRBJ2-3, with 7 bases fitting TRBD1. CDR3 length: 14 residues. The J segment lost 2 bases and the V segment lost 7 bases, leaving 6 bases of the junction unmatched. The germline CDR1 and CDR2 sequences are MNHNY and SVGAGI (reference sequence). CDR3 nucleotides: TGTGCCAGCAATACCGGGACAGACACAGATACGCAGTATTTT. This sequence encodes CASNTGTDTDTQYF.